Detailed here is one T cell receptor beta chain. Its target is unknown. V shed 6 bases, J shed 2 bases, and the junction held 7 bases outside the gene matches. The CDR3 length is 14 residues. Germline V gene sequence: CDR1 DFQATT, CDR2 SNEGSKA (reference sequence). CDR3 and TCR beta VDJ profiling relied on a genomic DNA template. TCRdb redid the calling of the reads with MiXCR, one entry per CDR3 protein. The repertoire holds some 290,000 distinct CDR3 sequences, with roughly half as singletons. The data originate from a study of CD8+CD57+ T cells in acquired aplastic anemia. As for the study in general: Sorted CD4+ and CD8+ cells yielded roughly 3.1 ug of DNA on average. Study-wide results and caveats: Between the patient and control groups, CD8+ Simpson's diversity did not differ significantly. The same twenty-nine CD8+ CDR3 sequences occurred in patients and in controls.

Sequencing input: sorted CD4+, CD8+, or CD8+CD57+ T cells (not recorded which) from PBMCs. The chain combines TRBV20-1 with TRBJ2-3; TRBD2 matches 8 bases. The sequence was collected from a human donor with severe aplastic anemia or a healthy control (not recorded which). The CDR3 DNA reads as TGCAGTGCCGCCCGGACTAGCCTCACAGATACGCAGTATTTT. Protein sequence: CSAARTSLTDTQYF.